This TCR beta chain was obtained from a study of early T cells in non-severe SARS-CoV-2 infection. Turning to the study itself: Bulk RNA taken from unsorted whole blood was sequenced, leaving chains unpaired.

Only a few counts were recorded for this clonotype. TCRdb re-analysed the 5' RACE reads in MiXCR, keeping a single row per CDR3 protein. The table has about 45,000 distinct CDR3 sequences, 9% to 15% seen once. There are 11 residues in the CDR3. V was pared by 2 bases and J by 6 bases, with 5 bases between. CDR1 is GTSNPN and CDR2 is SVGIG in the germline V gene (reference sequence). The chain recombines TRBV30 with TRBJ1-5; D not certain. The sequence derives from an adult who was a healthcare worker with PCR-confirmed SARS-CoV-2 infection or an uninfected control (not recorded which). Sequenced sample: whole blood. CDR3 in amino acids: CAWSNGQPQHF. The CDR3 nucleotides are TGTGCCTGGAGTAACGGTCAGCCCCAGCATTTT.